The 25 T cell receptor beta chains in this list originate from one sample, sequenced in a study of T cell changes during pregnancy in multiple sclerosis. Measured with immunoSEQ multiplex PCR; TCRdb has only the in-frame clones, and not every one. The table has 130,000 or so clones, roughly 92% seen once. The sequencing used peripheral blood, collected before pregnancy. These TCRs come from a female donor with multiple sclerosis, enrolled in a pregnancy study.

The V and J genes are TRBV7-9 and TRBJ1-1; 7 bases are a match to TRBD1. The CDR3 has 15 residues. Looked up from germline, CDR1 is SEHNR and CDR2 is FQNEAQ (reference sequence). With 5 bases clipped from V and 0 bases from J, the junction kept 6 bases outside the gene matches. CDR3 sequence: CASSGLRGMNTEAFF. The CDR3 nucleotides read TGTGCCAGCAGCGGACTCAGGGGGATGAACACTGAAGCTTTCTTT.

The J gene is TRBJ2-5, the V gene TRBV5-1, with 7 positions matching TRBD1. CDR3 length: 16 residues. J was trimmed by 1 base and V by 3 bases; bases with no gene match: 9. Germline CDR1 and CDR2: SGHRS and YFSETQ. The CDR3 sequence: CASSSYRGGIQETQYF. The CDR3 nucleotides read TGCGCCAGCAGCTCATACAGGGGTGGGATCCAAGAGACCCAGTACTTC.

The chain uses TRBV5-5 and TRBJ2-3; 8 nucleotides match TRBD1. The germline CDR1 and CDR2 sequences are SGHKS and YYEKEE (reference sequence). V was pared by 3 bases and J by 6 bases, with 9 bases of the junction left unmatched. The CDR3 runs 15 residues. As DNA, the CDR3 is TGTGCCAGCAGCTCGACAGGGGCTAGAGGGGATACGCAGTATTTT. This gives the protein CASSSTGARGDTQYF.

The chain employs TRBV11-2 and TRBJ2-1; 7 bases are shared with TRBD2. In germline, CDR1 is SGHAT, CDR2 FQNNGV. CDR3 length: 16 residues. The trim removed 5 bases at V and 7 bases at J, leaving 14 bases unmatched. DNA for the CDR3: TGTGCCAGCAGCCGTGGATTCGGCGGGAGTGTTAATGAGCAGTTCTTC. Translated: CASSRGFGGSVNEQFF.

The chain recombines TRBV5-5 with TRBJ1-2; the D gene is possibly TRBD1 (6 bases). The V end lost 5 bases, the J end lost 9 bases, and 11 bases lay between the germline ends. Germline V gene sequence: CDR1 SGHKS, CDR2 YYEKEE (reference sequence). The CDR3 runs 11 residues. The CDR3 DNA follows: TGTGCCAGCAGGGACAGTATAAGCTACACCTTC. It specifies CASRDSISYTF.

V is TRBV5-3 and J is TRBJ1-1; 7 positions agree with TRBD1. TRBV5-3 is recorded as an ORF, its role being uncertain. The CDR3 loop spans 13 amino acids. With 4 bases clipped from V and 1 base from J, the junction kept 1 base outside the gene matches. In nucleotides, the CDR3 is TGTGCCAGAAGCACAGGGGCGAACACTGAAGCTTTCTTT. Amino acids: CARSTGANTEAFF.

The chain has TRBV10-1 and TRBJ2-3; 8 bases line up with TRBD2. Per germline, CDR1 WNHNN and CDR2 SYGVQD (reference sequence). This CDR3 spans 14 amino acids. The V segment lost 1 base and the J segment 5 bases; nucleotides outside the gene matches: 2. CDR3 in DNA: TGCGCCAGCAGTGAGTTGGGACTAGGAGATACGCAGTATTTT. As protein: CASSELGLGDTQYF.

The table lists this clone with a count of one. The rearrangement uses TRBV28 and TRBJ2-1; 10 bases line up with TRBD1. V shed 5 bases, J shed 8 bases, and the junction held 12 bases outside the gene matches. Per the germline V gene, CDR1 is MDHEN and CDR2 is SYDVKM. This CDR3 has 16 amino acids. The CDR3 loop reads CASSAPGTGVGYEQFF. The CDR3, as DNA: TGTGCCAGCAGTGCCCCCGGGACAGGGGTCGGCTATGAGCAGTTCTTC.

This chain links TRBV2 with TRBJ2-3; TRBD1 agrees at 7 bases. Germline V gene sequence: CDR1 SNHLY, CDR2 FYNNEI. The CDR3 spans 13 residues. CDR3 DNA: TGTACTTCCCGACAGGGAGGCACAGATACGCAGTATTTT. Protein sequence: CTSRQGGTDTQYF.

The chain links TRBV10-3 to TRBJ1-6, with D perhaps TRBD1 (6 bases). The V and J ends lost 2 bases and 5 bases respectively, with 7 bases between them. The CDR3 totals 14 residues. The germline gives CDR1 ENHRY, CDR2 SYGVKD. CDR3 coding DNA: TGTGCCATCAGTGAGACAGGGAATAATTCACCCCTCCACTTT. It codes for CAISETGNNSPLHF.

In nucleotides, the CDR3 is TGTGCCAGCAGCCGTGGACTAGGCGAGCAGTACTTC. Its protein is CASSRGLGEQYF. This chain connects TRBV28 to TRBJ2-7; 7 bases line up with TRBD2. The germline gives CDR1 MDHEN, CDR2 SYDVKM. J was trimmed by 6 bases and V by 6 bases; bases with no gene match: 5. The CDR3 has 12 amino acids. Variable domain in full (rest from reference TRBV28 and TRBJ2-7): DVKVTQSSRYLVKRTGEKVFLECVQDMDHENMFWYRQDPGLGLRLIYFSYDVKMKEKGDIPEGYSVSREKKERFSLILESASTNQTSMYLCASSRGLGEQYFGPGTRLTVT.

This clone was seen a few times. V and J are TRBV7-9 and TRBJ1-1; D perhaps matches TRBD1 (5 bases). Germline V CDR1 and CDR2: SEHNR, FQNEAQ (reference sequence). CDR3 length: 15 amino acids. V was pared by 6 bases and J by 6 bases, with 20 bases between. CDR3 region: CASRGTRAILAEAFF. The CDR3 coding sequence is TGTGCCAGCAGAGGGACTCGGGCTATTCTCGCTGAAGCTTTCTTT.

This sequence joins TRBV28 and TRBJ2-2; TRBD1 might be the D (6 bases). The CDR3 length is 16 residues. CDR1 MDHEN and CDR2 SYDVKM come from the germline V gene. Trimming removed 7 bases at V and 3 bases at J, with 18 bases between. CDR3 coding DNA: TGTGCCAGCACCCACTGGTCAGGGGTCGACACCGGGGAGCTGTTTTTT. This gives the protein CASTHWSGVDTGELFF.

V usage is TRBV2 and J usage is TRBJ2-7, with D maybe TRBD1 (6 bases). CDR3 length equals 12 residues. Trimming took off 7 bases at V and 3 bases at J, with 10 bases between the two ends. Germline-derived CDR1 and CDR2 are SNHLY and FYNNEI. The chain's CDR3 is CASNPTGYEQYF. As DNA, the CDR3 is TGTGCCAGCAACCCGACAGGCTACGAGCAGTACTTC.

The chain employs TRBV5-5 and TRBJ1-1; D is ambiguous. Germline CDR1 is SGHKS and CDR2 is YYEKEE (reference sequence). CDR3 length: 13 amino acids. Trimming took off 1 base at V and 5 bases at J, with 9 bases between the two ends. The CDR3 loop reads CASSLYQITEAFF. The CDR3 coding sequence is TGTGCCAGCAGCTTGTATCAGATTACTGAAGCTTTCTTT.

This clone was seen once. The chain has TRBV5-1 and TRBJ1-4; 9 nucleotides align to TRBD1. The V gene's germline CDR1 is SGHRS and CDR2 YFSETQ. Unmatched junction bases numbered 9, after V lost 3 bases and J lost 3 bases. This CDR3 comprises 17 residues. The CDR3, as DNA: TGCGCCAGCAGCTCACAGGGGGCGAGGGCATCTAATGAAAAACTGTTTTTT. Amino acid sequence: CASSSQGARASNEKLFF.

This clone was observed a handful of times. The chain has TRBV30 and TRBJ2-7, with 9 bases that match TRBD2. Looked up from germline, CDR1 is GTSNPN and CDR2 is SVGIG (reference sequence). The CDR3 is 16 amino acids. V was pared by 0 bases and J by 7 bases, with 13 bases of the junction left unmatched. The CDR3 spells CAWSVPALAGPLEQYF. The CDR3 DNA is TGTGCCTGGAGTGTACCGGCCCTAGCGGGGCCTTTGGAGCAGTACTTC. Looking up the rest from reference TRBV30 and TRBJ2-7 gives the full variable domain: SQTIHQWPATLVQPVGSPLSLECTVEGTSNPNLYWYRQAAGRGLQLLFYSVGIGQISSEVPQNLSASRPQDRQFILSSKKLLLSDSGFYLCAWSVPALAGPLEQYFGPGTRLTVT.

This chain joins TRBV7-2 and TRBJ1-2; 7 bases line up with TRBD1. The CDR3 consists of 17 residues. Unmatched junction bases numbered 16, after V lost 5 bases and J lost 4 bases. Germline V gene data show CDR1 as SGHTA and CDR2 as FQGNSA. CDR3: CASSPRDRTPVSYGYTF. CDR3 DNA sequence: TGTGCCAGCAGCCCCAGGGACAGAACCCCTGTCTCCTATGGCTACACCTTC.

This chain joins TRBV5-1 and TRBJ2-7; 11 positions match TRBD2. This CDR3 comprises 14 residues. Germline-derived CDR1 and CDR2 are SGHRS and YFSETQ. V lost 7 bases, J lost 3 bases, and 6 bases stayed unmatched. Here the CDR3 reads CASAPTSGGYEQYF. CDR3 coding DNA: TGCGCCAGCGCCCCAACTAGCGGGGGCTACGAGCAGTACTTC.

V gene TRBV28 combines with J gene TRBJ1-5; D possibly corresponds to TRBD1 (6 bases). The CDR3 covers 15 residues. The germline V gene encodes CDR1 MDHEN and CDR2 SYDVKM. The V gene lost 7 bases and the J gene lost 5 bases, with 18 bases spanning the gap. The CDR3: CASNSKGGFDQPQHF. The CDR3 DNA reads as TGTGCCAGCAATTCCAAGGGGGGGTTCGATCAGCCCCAGCATTTT. The full variable domain, completed using reference TRBV28 and TRBJ1-5, is DVKVTQSSRYLVKRTGEKVFLECVQDMDHENMFWYRQDPGLGLRLIYFSYDVKMKEKGDIPEGYSVSREKKERFSLILESASTNQTSMYLCASNSKGGFDQPQHFGDGTRLSIL.

The rearrangement links TRBV5-1 to TRBJ2-3, with 15 positions matching TRBD2. This CDR3 is built from 18 residues. Trimming took 4 bases from V and 3 from J; bases not matched to a gene: 9. Per the germline V gene, CDR1 is SGHRS and CDR2 is YFSETQ. The CDR3 DNA reads as TGCGCCAGCAGCAGAGGACTAGCGGGGGGGGTAAGGACAGATACGCAGTATTTT. As protein: CASSRGLAGGVRTDTQYF. Looking up the rest from reference TRBV5-1 and TRBJ2-3 gives the full variable domain: KAGVTQTPRYLIKTRGQQVTLSCSPISGHRSVSWYQQTPGQGLQFLFEYFSETQRNKGNFPGRFSGRQFSNSRSEMNVSTLELGDSALYLCASSRGLAGGVRTDTQYFGPGTRLTVL.

The CDR3 is CAIGPRGGDTDTQYF. The CDR3 region has the DNA TGTGCCATTGGCCCGCGGGGGGGTGACACAGATACGCAGTATTTT. The gene calls are TRBV10-3 and TRBJ2-3; 9 bases align to TRBD2. CDR1 is ENHRY, CDR2 SYGVKD, per germline. The CDR3 loop spans 15 amino acids. V was clipped by 9 bases and J by 2 bases; unmatched bases: 9.

This chain joins TRBV11-2 and TRBJ2-5; no reliable D call. This CDR3 spans 13 amino acids. V lost 2 bases and J lost 1, with 5 bases in between. CDR1 and CDR2 from the germline V gene are SGHAT and FQNNGV. The CDR3 nucleotides read TGTGCCAGCAGCTTAAACAGCCAAGAGACCCAGTACTTC. This encodes CASSLNSQETQYF.

The chain links TRBV6-1 to TRBJ1-4, with D maybe TRBD1 (6 bases). Germline lookup yields CDR1 MNHNS and CDR2 SASEGT. This CDR3 contains 16 residues. V lost 2 bases, J lost 2 bases, and 12 bases lay in between. The chain's CDR3 is CASSERAGATNEKLFF. In DNA form, the CDR3 reads TGTGCCAGCAGTGAACGAGCAGGGGCCACTAATGAAAAACTGTTTTTT.

This clone came up once. The gene calls are TRBV5-8 and TRBJ1-1; D might be TRBD1 (6 bases). Germline-derived CDR1 and CDR2 are SGHTS and YDEGEE. Trimming cost V 1 base and J 0 bases, with 16 bases left between them. There are 17 residues in the CDR3. This chain's CDR3 is CASSLLMTGTLNTEAFF. The CDR3 DNA follows: TGTGCCAGCAGCTTGCTTATGACAGGTACCTTGAACACTGAAGCTTTCTTT.